Each of the 30 T cell receptor beta chains below was sequenced from the same sample in a study of human T cells and chemical hapten exposure. TCRdb reprocessed the RACE reads via MiXCR and lists one record per CDR3 protein. The sample has under 400,000 distinct CDR3 sequences, about 5.1% seen once. Indicated time point: pre-sensitization, week 0. Described treatment: therapeutic diphenylcyclopropenone sensitization with weekly scalp DPC. The specimen comprised whole blood, sampled in connection with sensitization to the hapten diphenylcyclopropenone (DPC). These receptors all come from a woman between 45 and 65 years old with alopecia areata. Some clones in this sample may be carry-over from other donors' samples.

Many counts were recorded for this clonotype. The rearrangement links TRBV9 to TRBJ1-5; unclear D gene. Trimming took off 2 bases at V and 0 bases at J, with 9 bases between the two ends. This CDR3 region has 15 residues. Germline CDR1 SGDLS, CDR2 YYNGEE. The CDR3 nucleotides read TGTGCCAGCAGCGTGGCAGGTCTTAGCAATCAGCCCCAGCATTTT. Translated: CASSVAGLSNQPQHF.

This clonotype was recorded a few times. This rearrangement joins TRBV29-1 to TRBJ1-1, with a tentative D call TRBD1 (6 bases). Germline CDR1 reads SQVTM; CDR2 reads ANQGSEA. With 5 bases removed from V and 3 bases from J, the gap between germline ends came to 13 bases. CDR3 length equals 13 residues. The CDR3, as DNA: TGCAGCGTTAGGGGTAACAGGGACACTGAAGCTTTCTTT. It specifies CSVRGNRDTEAFF.

This clonotype was seen a few times. The rearrangement links TRBV5-1 to TRBJ2-5; TRBD2 agrees at 10 bases. Germline V gene data show CDR1 as SGHRS and CDR2 as YFSETQ. The CDR3 has 14 residues. With 6 bases clipped from V and 1 base from J, the junction kept 3 bases outside the gene matches. The CDR3 bases are TGCGCCAGCAATCCTAGCGGGAGCCAAGAGACCCAGTACTTC. Translated, it gives CASNPSGSQETQYF.

The J gene is TRBJ1-6, the V gene TRBV19; possibly TRBD1 for D (5 bases). This CDR3 is built from 13 residues. The germline gives CDR1 LNHDA, CDR2 SQIVND (reference sequence). Trimming pared 11 bases from V and 3 bases from J, leaving 11 bases between. CDR3 nucleotide sequence: TGTGCCGTCAGGGAGGGCTATAATTCACCCCTCCACTTT. Translation gives CAVREGYNSPLHF.

The chain is built from TRBV24-1 and TRBJ1-1, with unresolved D. The CDR3 has 12 amino acids. Per the germline V gene, CDR1 is KGHDR and CDR2 is SFDVKD. V lost 2 bases and J lost 3, with 3 bases in between. This CDR3 reads CATSDYHTEAFF. Here the CDR3 DNA reads TGTGCCACCAGTGATTACCACACTGAAGCTTTCTTT.

This clonotype has at least ten counts. The chain carries TRBV28 and TRBJ2-5, with TRBD1 matching over 8 bases. Germline loops: CDR1 MDHEN, CDR2 SYDVKM. The CDR3 has 14 amino acids. Trimming took 2 bases from V and 8 from J; bases not matched to a gene: 7. The CDR3 bases are TGTGCCAGCAGTTTAAATTCGGGACAGGAAACCCAGTACTTC. Protein: CASSLNSGQETQYF.

The rearrangement uses TRBV5-1 and TRBJ1-1, with D perhaps TRBD1 (6 bases). V shed 2 bases and J shed 0 bases, with 11 bases lying between them. The CDR3 covers 15 residues. Germline V gene data show CDR1 as SGHRS and CDR2 as YFSETQ. The CDR3 reads CASSLNRELNTEAFF. CDR3 coding DNA: TGCGCCAGCAGCTTAAACAGGGAGTTGAACACTGAAGCTTTCTTT.

The rearrangement uses TRBV25-1 and TRBJ2-7; the match to TRBD2 covers 7 bases. Looked up from germline, CDR1 is MGHDK and CDR2 is SYGVNS. The CDR3 extends over 15 amino acids. J gave up 3 bases and V 8 bases, and 13 bases lay outside the gene matches. For the CDR3, the DNA is TGTGCCAGCTACGGACTAGTCGGCGAGAACTACGAGCAGTACTTC. Amino acids: CASYGLVGENYEQYF.

This clonotype was picked up many times. The chain combines TRBV20-1 with TRBJ2-3; no reliable D call. Per the germline V gene, CDR1 is DFQATT and CDR2 is SNEGSKA (reference sequence). The length of the CDR3 is 14 residues. Deletions cut 7 bases from V and 6 bases from J, with 20 bases between. CDR3 amino acids: CSVKPGPQRDTQYF. The DNA of the CDR3 is TGCAGTGTTAAACCGGGTCCCCAAAGGGATACGCAGTATTTT.

This clonotype was recorded many times. This chain connects TRBV18 to TRBJ2-6; D is unresolved. Germline V lookup: CDR1 KGHSH, CDR2 LQKENI. V was cut by 3 bases and J by 2 bases, with 14 bases left in between. The CDR3 is 17 residues long. CDR3 sequence reads: CASSPPRSGTGANVLTF. As DNA, the CDR3 is TGTGCCAGCTCACCCCCCCGAAGTGGTACTGGGGCCAACGTCCTGACTTTC. The full variable domain, with the rest looked up from reference TRBV18 and TRBJ2-6, is NAGVMQNPRHLVRRRGQEARLRCSPMKGHSHVYWYRQLPEEGLKFMVYLQKENIIDESGMPKERFSAEFPKEGPSILRIQQVVRGDSAAYFCASSPPRSGTGANVLTFGAGSRLTVL.

There are many counts of this clonotype. The V and J genes are TRBV28 and TRBJ1-4; possibly TRBD1 for D (5 bases). CDR3 length: 13 amino acids. Trimming took off 6 bases at V and 10 bases at J, with 15 bases between the two ends. Germline V gene lookup returns CDR1 MDHEN and CDR2 SYDVKM. CDR3 sequence (DNA): TGTGCCAGCAGCACCTCCGGGACCCGAAAACTGTTTTTT. This gives the protein CASSTSGTRKLFF.

The chain combines TRBV7-2 with TRBJ2-7; D ambiguous. Germline loops: CDR1 SGHTA, CDR2 FQGNSA. This CDR3 contains 14 residues. With 1 base removed from V and 2 bases from J, the gap between germline ends came to 9 bases. The CDR3 region has the DNA TGTGCCAGCAGCTTAGGGGTACAGACCTACGAGCAGTACTTC. Translation gives CASSLGVQTYEQYF.

This clonotype has a count of ten or more. J is TRBJ1-2 and V is TRBV6-5; D may be TRBD1 (6 bases). V was pared by 6 bases and J by 2 bases, with 10 bases between. The CDR3 loop spans 13 amino acids. Germline-derived CDR1 and CDR2 are MNHEY and SVGAGI. The CDR3 loop is CASREQGNYGYTF. The CDR3, as DNA: TGTGCCAGCAGAGAGCAGGGGAACTATGGCTACACCTTC.

Many counts were recorded for this clonotype. V is TRBV29-1 and J is TRBJ2-7, with D possibly being TRBD1 or TRBD2 (5 bases each). Deletions cut 4 bases from V and 2 bases from J, with 9 bases between. The CDR3 is made up of 12 amino acids. In germline, CDR1 is SQVTM, CDR2 ANQGSEA. CDR3 nucleotide sequence: TGCAGCGTTGCCCCGGGACCCTACGAGCAGTACTTC. Its translation is CSVAPGPYEQYF.

This clonotype was found many times. The chain joins TRBV27 to TRBJ1-1; D unresolved. The germline CDR1 and CDR2 sequences are MNHEY and SMNVEV (reference sequence). The CDR3 covers 13 residues. V dropped 3 bases and J dropped 2 bases, with 7 bases sitting between them. The CDR3 region is CASSFGPNTEAFF. DNA for the CDR3: TGTGCCAGCAGTTTCGGTCCAAACACTGAAGCTTTCTTT.

This clonotype was observed at least ten times. This rearrangement joins TRBV7-6 to TRBJ1-1; 11 bases line up with TRBD1. V was pared by 3 bases and J by 0 bases, with 3 bases of the junction left unmatched. Germline CDR1 SGHVS, CDR2 FNYEAQ. The CDR3 extends over 16 amino acids. The CDR3 is CASSFGQGAMNTEAFF. The CDR3 DNA follows: TGTGCCAGCAGCTTCGGACAGGGGGCGATGAACACTGAAGCTTTCTTT.

This clonotype has at least ten counts. The J gene is TRBJ2-4, the V gene TRBV12-3 or TRBV12-4; 12 bases align to TRBD2. This CDR3 comprises 17 residues. The junction had 6 bases not matched to a gene; V was cut back by 6 bases and J by 0 bases. CDR3 sequence (DNA): TGTGCCAGCAGCCGGACTAGCGGGACCCTAGCCAAAAACATTCAGTACTTC. Its protein is CASSRTSGTLAKNIQYF.

This clonotype was counted only a few times. V usage is TRBV29-1 and J usage is TRBJ2-3, with D possibly being TRBD2 (5 bases). Trimming left V 1 base short and J 0 bases short, with 5 bases between. The CDR3 runs to 13 residues. The germline V gene encodes CDR1 SQVTM and CDR2 ANQGSEA. DNA of the CDR3: TGCAGCGTTGAAGCGGGAAGCACAGATACGCAGTATTTT. Amino acids: CSVEAGSTDTQYF.

This clonotype was observed at least ten times. The CDR3: CASSRLAGVYEQYF. In DNA form, the CDR3 reads TGTGCCAGCAGCCGACTAGCGGGAGTGTACGAGCAGTACTTC. The rearrangement joins TRBV6-5 to TRBJ2-7; 12 bases are shared with TRBD2. Per germline, CDR1 MNHEY and CDR2 SVGAGI. V gave up 6 bases and J gave up 4 bases; unmatched junction bases: 4. The length of the CDR3 is 14 residues.

This clonotype appeared many times. The CDR3 loop reads CSARRDAGTNQPQHF. The CDR3 DNA reads TGCAGTGCTAGACGTGACGCAGGGACTAATCAGCCCCAGCATTTT. This chain links TRBV20-1 with TRBJ1-5; D may be TRBD1 (5 bases). From germline, CDR1 is DFQATT and CDR2 SNEGSKA (reference sequence). V was clipped by 2 bases and J by 4 bases, with 15 bases between them. This CDR3 has 15 amino acids.

This clonotype was observed many times. V usage is TRBV12-3 or TRBV12-4 and J usage is TRBJ2-5; perhaps D is TRBD1 or TRBD2 (5 bases each). V lost 6 bases and J 1 base, leaving 12 bases between the germline ends. This CDR3 has 14 amino acids. Here the CDR3 DNA reads TGTGCCAGCAGCTCCGGGACGGTCCAAGAGACCCAGTACTTC. Translating it yields CASSSGTVQETQYF.

This clonotype has at least ten counts. The rearrangement joins TRBV3-1 to TRBJ1-1; 7 bases agree with TRBD1. Per germline, CDR1 LGHDT and CDR2 YNNKEL (reference sequence). The CDR3 sequence is 13 residues long. The trim removed 2 bases at V and 8 bases at J, leaving 5 bases unmatched. CDR3: CASSQSTGREAFF. In DNA, the CDR3 is TGTGCCAGCAGCCAATCGACAGGGCGGGAAGCTTTCTTT.

Ten or more counts support this clonotype. The chain recombines TRBV13 with TRBJ2-7; D uncertain. Germline CDR1 and CDR2: PRHDT and FYEKMQ (reference sequence). The CDR3 length is 14 residues. Trimming shortened V by 5 bases and J by 2 bases, and 13 bases separated the two germline ends. The CDR3 sequence: CASSLSDTAYEQYF. In nucleotides, the CDR3 is TGTGCCAGCAGCCTGTCCGACACTGCCTACGAGCAGTACTTC.

This clonotype showed up many times. This chain connects TRBV12-3 or TRBV12-4 to TRBJ2-2, with TRBD2 matching over 10 bases. CDR3 length: 15 residues. The J segment lost 6 bases and the V segment lost 4 bases, leaving 5 bases of the junction unmatched. CDR3 loop: CASSWAAGGAGELFF. Here the CDR3 DNA reads TGTGCCAGCAGTTGGGCAGCGGGAGGGGCCGGGGAGCTGTTTTTT.

This clonotype was detected ten times or more. The chain recombines TRBV6-5 with TRBJ2-7, with TRBD1 as a possible D gene (5 bases). V gave up 2 bases and J gave up 3 bases, with 14 bases separating them. Germline assignment: CDR1 MNHEY and CDR2 SVGAGI. This CDR3 region has 15 residues. CDR3 DNA: TGTGCCAGCAGTTACGACGGACACCCCGGCTACGAGCAGTACTTC. Translating gives CASSYDGHPGYEQYF.

In this sample, this clonotype turned up many times. This chain uses TRBV7-2 with TRBJ2-7; D is unclear. V was pared by 5 bases and J by 2 bases, with 10 bases between. The CDR3 sequence is 13 residues long. Per the germline V gene, CDR1 is SGHTA and CDR2 is FQGNSA. The CDR3 is CASSPGVTYEQYF. For the CDR3, the DNA is TGTGCCAGCAGCCCCGGTGTAACCTACGAGCAGTACTTC.

The chain couples TRBV12-3 or TRBV12-4 to TRBJ1-4; D unresolved. With 5 bases removed from V and 7 bases from J, the gap between germline ends came to 11 bases. The CDR3 contains 13 residues. CDR3 sequence reads: CASSPTYPEKLFF. CDR3 nucleotide sequence: TGTGCCAGCAGTCCTACCTATCCTGAAAAACTGTTTTTT.

The chain joins TRBV18 to TRBJ2-7; 9 bases line up with TRBD2. Trimming at V came to 0 bases and at J to 4 bases, leaving 1 base not matched to a gene. The CDR3 runs to 14 residues. Germline lookup yields CDR1 KGHSH and CDR2 LQKENI. The CDR3 loop reads CASSPPSGSYEQYF. CDR3 DNA sequence: TGTGCCAGCTCACCACCTAGCGGGAGTTACGAGCAGTACTTC.

This clonotype was counted at least ten times. The chain links TRBV19 to TRBJ2-3; 14 bases are a match to TRBD2. V shed 6 bases, J shed 4 bases, and the junction held 12 bases outside the gene matches. Germline V gives CDR1 LNHDA, CDR2 SQIVND (reference sequence). The CDR3 is 18 amino acids. The CDR3 DNA is TGTGCCAGTAGCCTAGGGACTAGCGGGAGTGTTCGATCAGATACGCAGTATTTT. Translated: CASSLGTSGSVRSDTQYF.

This clonotype has more than one count but fewer than ten. This chain connects TRBV27 to TRBJ2-7; maybe TRBD2 (6 bases). Germline-derived CDR1 and CDR2 are MNHEY and SMNVEV (reference sequence). The CDR3 totals 15 residues. Trimming pared 6 bases from V and 3 bases from J, leaving 18 bases between. The chain's CDR3 is CASSERPGLNYEQYF. The CDR3 DNA reads TGTGCCAGCAGCGAGCGCCCGGGACTTAACTACGAGCAGTACTTC.